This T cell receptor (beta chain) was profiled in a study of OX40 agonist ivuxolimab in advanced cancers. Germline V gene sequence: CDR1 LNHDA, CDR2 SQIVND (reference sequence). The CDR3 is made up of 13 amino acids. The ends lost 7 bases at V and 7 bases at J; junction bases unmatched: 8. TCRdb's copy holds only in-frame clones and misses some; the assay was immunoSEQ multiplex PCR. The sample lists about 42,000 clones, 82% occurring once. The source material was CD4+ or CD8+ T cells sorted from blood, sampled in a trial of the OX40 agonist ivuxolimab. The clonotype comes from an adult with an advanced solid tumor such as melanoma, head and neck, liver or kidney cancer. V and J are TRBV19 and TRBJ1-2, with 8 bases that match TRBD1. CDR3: CASTGQAGSGYTF. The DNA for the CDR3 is TGTGCCAGTACGGGACAGGCCGGATCTGGCTACACCTTC.